This entry lists 16 T cell receptor beta chains sequenced from one sample in a study of T cells in Graves' hyperthyroidism and ophthalmopathy. The source material, RNA transcripts, was used to amplify TCR beta CDR3 regions. Initially, a first-round RT-PCR of the TCR CDR3 employed the HTBI primer set. TCRdb itself ran the multiplex PCR reads through MiXCR, one entry per CDR3 protein. The sample consists of 330,000 or so distinct CDR3 sequences, around 18% of them appearing once. Source material: blood. The receptors were sampled from a woman aged 40 to 50 with Graves' ophthalmopathy.

This clonotype occurred many times. This chain connects TRBV12-3 or TRBV12-4 to TRBJ2-7; D ambiguous. The CDR3 extends over 14 amino acids. Trimming took off 2 bases at V and 0 bases at J, with 8 bases between the two ends. The CDR3 spells CASSLRWTSYEQYF. DNA of the CDR3: TGTGCCAGCAGTTTAAGGTGGACCTCCTACGAGCAGTACTTC.

This clonotype showed up many times. An end of the junction differs from the germline gene, which may be a read error. V and J are TRBV6-2 or TRBV6-3 and TRBJ1-1; D gene ambiguous. This CDR3 contains 11 residues. The germline V gene encodes CDR1 MNHEY and CDR2 SVGEGT. CDR3 in DNA: TGTGCCAGCATTTACGGCACTGAAGCTTTCTTT. Translation gives CASIYGTEAFF.

This clonotype came up many times. The chain is built from TRBV7-2 and TRBJ1-1; D is perhaps TRBD1 (6 bases). Trimming took off 5 bases at V and 6 bases at J, with 19 bases between the two ends. The CDR3 runs to 15 residues. The germline CDR1 and CDR2 sequences are SGHTA and FQGNSA. The CDR3: CASSPQPGATAEAFF. DNA for the CDR3: TGTGCCAGCAGCCCACAACCGGGGGCCACGGCTGAAGCTTTCTTT.

This rearrangement joins TRBV2 to TRBJ1-1; no clear D gene. This CDR3 region has 11 residues. Between the trimmed V and J ends, which lost 8 bases and 11 bases, there was a span of 15 bases. Looked up from germline, CDR1 is SNHLY and CDR2 is FYNNEI. The CDR3 bases are TGTGCCAGCGTTTGGGAGGGCGTGGCTTTCTTT. Translation: CASVWEGVAFF.

This clonotype was counted at least ten times. The chain links TRBV6-1 to TRBJ2-2; 11 nucleotides align to TRBD2. V lost 6 bases to trimming and J lost 6 bases; unmatched junction nucleotides: 12. Germline V gene data show CDR1 as MNHNS and CDR2 as SASEGT. CDR3 length equals 17 residues. CDR3 nucleotides: TGTGCCAGCAGCCGACTAGCGGGAAGGGTCTCGGCCGGGGAGCTGTTTTTT. It encodes CASSRLAGRVSAGELFF.

This clonotype was seen repeatedly, ten times or more. V and J are TRBV6-5 and TRBJ2-7; a weak D match, TRBD1 (6 bases). Trimming took 6 bases from V and 2 from J, leaving 14 bases between them. CDR3 size: 14 residues. From germline, CDR1 is MNHEY and CDR2 SVGAGI. The CDR3 bases are TGTGCCAGCAGATACCTTGACAGGCCCTACGAGCAGTACTTC. This translates into CASRYLDRPYEQYF.

Many counts were recorded for this clonotype. V usage is TRBV29-1 and J usage is TRBJ2-3; D might be TRBD2 (7 bases). CDR1 and CDR2 from the germline V gene are SQVTM and ANQGSEA. This CDR3 contains 17 residues. The ends were cut back, 2 bases at V and 1 base at J, with 19 bases in the middle. In DNA form, the CDR3 reads TGCAGCGTTGAATTGGGGGCTAGCGCGGGGGGCACAGATACGCAGTATTTT. As protein: CSVELGASAGGTDTQYF.

This clonotype was found many times. V usage is TRBV6-4 and J usage is TRBJ1-1, with 7 positions matching TRBD1. Trimming removed 5 bases from V and 1 base from J; junction bases left unmatched: 13. Germline V gives CDR1 MRHNA, CDR2 SNTAGT. The CDR3 totals 17 residues. The CDR3 DNA is TGTGCCAGCAGTCGGCACTTGGGACAGACGTCGAACACTGAAGCTTTCTTT. Its translation is CASSRHLGQTSNTEAFF.

As for this clonotype: Its ends do not fully match the called genes, so a read error is possible. This sequence joins TRBV28 and TRBJ2-3; a possible D gene is TRBD1 (5 bases). CDR1 is MDHEN and CDR2 is SYDVKM in the germline V gene. This CDR3 is built from 14 residues. The CDR3 DNA sequence: TGTGTCAGCAGTTCCGACAGAAGCACAGATACGCAGTATTTT. It specifies CVSSSDRSTDTQYF.

This chain links TRBV20-1 with TRBJ1-1, with D uncertain. CDR3 length: 12 amino acids. CDR1 DFQATT and CDR2 SNEGSKA come from the germline V gene (reference sequence). DNA for the CDR3: TGCAACCGTAACGGGCTTTCGGGTGAAGCTTTCTTT. Protein: CNRNGLSGEAFF.

This clonotype has ten or more counts. This chain links TRBV11-2 with TRBJ2-5, with TRBD2 identical over 7 bases. V gave up 8 bases and J gave up 2 bases; unmatched junction bases: 8. The germline CDR1 and CDR2 sequences are SGHAT and FQNNGV. This CDR3 spans 14 amino acids. The CDR3 spells CASGLGGDQETQYF. The CDR3 DNA follows: TGTGCCAGCGGCCTGGGGGGGGATCAAGAGACCCAGTACTTC.

This clonotype was counted ten times or more. The chain employs TRBV7-9 and TRBJ2-7; 7 bases line up with TRBD1. This CDR3 is built from 15 residues. Germline CDR1 and CDR2: SEHNR and FQNEAQ (reference sequence). The junction had 10 bases not matched to a gene; V was cut back by 5 bases and J by 3 bases. CDR3 sequence (DNA): TGTGCCAGCAGCCTAGGCCGGGACAGCATCTACGAGCAGTACTTC. It translates to CASSLGRDSIYEQYF.

This clonotype was recorded a few times. This chain joins TRBV20-1 and TRBJ2-7; 8 nucleotides line up with TRBD1. The V gene's germline CDR1 is DFQATT and CDR2 SNEGSKA (reference sequence). This CDR3 spans 13 amino acids. Trimming at V came to 5 bases and at J to 9 bases, leaving 12 bases not matched to a gene. The DNA of the CDR3 is TGCAGTGCTGTCCCGGGACAGGCCACAGTGCAGTACTTC. Translated, it gives CSAVPGQATVQYF.

Here the CDR3 reads CASSYRGAGGDEQYF. The CDR3 DNA reads TGTGCCAGCAGTTATCGCGGGGCAGGTGGGGACGAGCAGTACTTC. The chain employs TRBV6-5 and TRBJ2-7, with a tentative D call TRBD2 (6 bases). This CDR3 contains 15 residues. The germline V gene has CDR1 MNHEY and CDR2 SVGAGI. V lost 3 bases to trimming and J lost 5 bases, with 17 bases between them.

J is TRBJ1-6 and V is TRBV6-5, with D perhaps TRBD1 (6 bases). The V gene's germline CDR1 is MNHEY and CDR2 SVGAGI. Trimming removed 1 base from V and 5 bases from J, with 12 bases in between. The CDR3 covers 16 residues. This chain's CDR3 is CASSYLGGIDNSPLHF. The CDR3 DNA sequence: TGTGCCAGCAGTTACTTGGGGGGCATCGATAATTCACCCCTCCACTTT.

The V and J genes are TRBV28 and TRBJ2-7; D unresolved. From germline, CDR1 is MDHEN and CDR2 SYDVKM. This CDR3 is 12 amino acids long. The V gene lost 3 bases and the J gene lost 4 bases, with 7 bases spanning the gap. This CDR3 reads CASSFSVYEQYF. The CDR3 nucleotides are TGTGCCAGCAGTTTCTCTGTATACGAGCAGTACTTC.